This TCR beta chain was recovered during a study of CD8 T cells in ankylosing spondylitis. Using its own MiXCR run on the 5' RACE reads, TCRdb lists one record per CDR3 protein. The sample has under 150,000 distinct CDR3 sequences, approximately 9.7% seen once; the top ten hold roughly 3.4%. Germline V gives CDR1 DFQATT, CDR2 SNEGSKA (reference sequence). CDR3 length equals 16 residues. V lost 0 bases and J lost 4, with 18 bases in between. The sequence derives from a male donor with ankylosing spondylitis or in good health (not recorded which). This chain links TRBV20-1 with TRBJ1-1; TRBD1 might be the D (6 bases). Sequenced sample: blood, either unsorted or a sorted T cell fraction (not recorded which). The CDR3 reads CSARDLLRGGLTEAFF. For the CDR3, the DNA is TGCAGTGCTAGAGATCTGCTCCGGGGGGGCCTCACTGAAGCTTTCTTT.